Listed here are 22 T cell receptor beta chains from one sample, sequenced in a study of blood T cell repertoires in COVID-19 (dated by TCRdb to 2018 to 2020). The library was obtained by the immunoSEQ multiplex PCR assay. TCRdb re-hosts the immuneACCESS table, in-frame sequences only. Its copies lack some clones; in the studies checked, an unresolved V gene accounts for under half of them, and the cause for the rest is not known. This sample gives under 40,000 clones in total; roughly 87% of them show up just once. Of the sample, 11% to 15% falls within the top ten clones. Sequences were obtained from peripheral blood. The receptors were gathered from a man aged 55-75 years with active COVID-19.

The chain has TRBV7-8 and TRBJ2-7; 11 bases map to TRBD1. V gave up 3 bases and J gave up 6 bases; unmatched junction bases: 10. The germline V gene encodes CDR1 SGHVS and CDR2 FQNEAQ. This CDR3 spans 16 amino acids. The CDR3 bases are TGTGCCAGCAGCTTGTATGGACAGGGGGCCCGGGGCGAGCAGTACTTC. The encoded protein is CASSLYGQGARGEQYF.

The chain recombines TRBV2 with TRBJ2-1; 10 positions match TRBD2. Losses at the gene ends were 6 bases for V and 9 bases for J; bases not matched to a gene: 8. The germline CDR1 and CDR2 sequences are SNHLY and FYNNEI. The CDR3 totals 14 residues. The chain's CDR3 is CASRSASGRSEQFF. The DNA of the CDR3 is TGTGCCAGCAGATCCGCTAGCGGGAGAAGTGAGCAGTTCTTC.

The chain carries TRBV24-1 and TRBJ2-7; D perhaps matches TRBD1 (6 bases). The CDR3 length is 18 residues. Germline V gene lookup returns CDR1 KGHDR and CDR2 SFDVKD. With 1 base removed from V and 3 bases from J, the gap between germline ends came to 21 bases. The CDR3 protein is CATSDFSPRQAGGYEQYF. The CDR3 DNA reads as TGTGCCACCAGTGATTTTTCCCCCCGACAGGCTGGTGGCTACGAGCAGTACTTC.

The genes are TRBV18 and TRBJ1-5; TRBD1 matches at 9 bases. Per germline, CDR1 KGHSH and CDR2 LQKENI. Trimming cost V 5 bases and J 6 bases; bases outside gene matches: 5. The CDR3 length is 14 residues. The CDR3 protein is CASSAGTGTQPQHF. The DNA for the CDR3 is TGTGCCAGCTCAGCCGGGACAGGGACTCAGCCCCAGCATTTT.

The chain couples TRBV15 to TRBJ1-1, with 8 nucleotides matching TRBD1. J was trimmed by 7 bases and V by 1 base; bases with no gene match: 8. CDR1 is LNHNV, CDR2 YYDKDF, per germline (reference sequence). This CDR3 has 15 amino acids. The CDR3 sequence: CATSRADRAGGEAFF. CDR3 DNA: TGTGCCACCAGCAGAGCGGACAGGGCAGGTGGTGAAGCTTTCTTT.

This clone has a single count. The J gene is TRBJ1-2, the V gene TRBV4-2, with 9 bases lining up with TRBD1. This CDR3 is built from 16 residues. V lost 1 base, J lost 3 bases, and 6 bases stayed unmatched. Germline CDR1 LGHNA, CDR2 YNFKEQ. The DNA for the CDR3 is TGTGCCAGCAGCCAAGGGAGACAGGGGGTCCACTATGGCTACACCTTC. This translates into CASSQGRQGVHYGYTF.

The V call is TRBV6-5, the J call TRBJ1-5, with 8 bases aligning to TRBD1. This CDR3 has 14 amino acids. The germline CDR1 and CDR2 sequences are MNHEY and SVGAGI. Losses at the gene ends were 8 bases for V and 6 bases for J; bases not matched to a gene: 9. The CDR3 DNA reads as TGTGCCAGCCGAAGACAGGGGACGGTTCAGCCCCAGCATTTT. It translates to CASRRQGTVQPQHF.

Here the CDR3 reads CASSFAGDHYNEQFF. The CDR3 DNA follows: TGTGCCAGCAGCTTTGCCGGAGACCACTACAATGAGCAGTTCTTC. The V and J genes are TRBV5-4 and TRBJ2-1; no clear D. The CDR3 extends over 15 amino acids. Germline V lookup: CDR1 SGHNT, CDR2 YYREEE (reference sequence). With 2 bases removed from V and 3 bases from J, the gap between germline ends came to 12 bases. Full variable domain (outside the CDR3, taken from reference TRBV5-4 and TRBJ2-1): ETGVTQSPTHLIKTRGQQVTLRCSSQSGHNTVSWYQQALGQGPQFIFQYYREEENGRGNFPPRFSGLQFPNYSSELNVNALELDDSALYLCASSFAGDHYNEQFFGPGTRLTVL.

The chain joins TRBV5-1 to TRBJ2-3; 10 bases map to TRBD2. Trimming removed 0 bases from V and 4 bases from J; junction bases left unmatched: 8. The CDR3 has 17 amino acids. CDR1 is SGHRS, CDR2 YFSETQ, per germline. Written as DNA, the CDR3 is TGCGCCAGCAGCTTGGATGAGCGGGGGGGCAGGGCAGATACGCAGTATTTT. Encoded protein: CASSLDERGGRADTQYF.

The table lists this clone with a count of one. The chain recombines TRBV7-9 with TRBJ2-7; TRBD2 matches at 7 bases. The germline V gene has CDR1 SEHNR and CDR2 FQNEAQ (reference sequence). The CDR3 spans 14 residues. With 4 bases clipped from V and 0 bases from J, the junction kept 3 bases outside the gene matches. CDR3 in amino acids: CASSWEGYSYEQYF. In nucleotides, the CDR3 is TGTGCCAGCAGCTGGGAGGGGTACTCCTACGAGCAGTACTTC.

The chain carries TRBV4-3 and TRBJ2-7; 10 nucleotides match TRBD2. Germline values: CDR1 LGHNA, CDR2 YSLEER. The CDR3 extends over 17 amino acids. Trimming at V came to 0 bases and at J to 3 bases, leaving 8 bases not matched to a gene. CDR3 residues: CASSQDSFLAGDYEQYF. DNA for the CDR3: TGCGCCAGCAGCCAAGATTCGTTTCTAGCGGGGGACTACGAGCAGTACTTC.

This clone was observed once. The rearrangement uses TRBV19 and TRBJ2-2, with D tentatively TRBD2 (5 bases). The CDR3 is 15 residues long. Germline V lookup: CDR1 LNHDA, CDR2 SQIVND (reference sequence). The V end was cut by 3 bases, the J end by 2 bases, with 10 bases between. In nucleotides, the CDR3 is TGTGCCAGTAGTATCCGGGGATTAAACACCGGGGAGCTGTTTTTT. Protein: CASSIRGLNTGELFF.

There are a few counts of this clone. The chain joins TRBV6-5 to TRBJ2-7, with D unclear. Germline V gives CDR1 MNHEY, CDR2 SVGAGI. V lost 6 bases and J lost 4, with 10 bases in between. CDR3 length: 12 residues. The CDR3 sequence is CASSSGGYEQYF. For the CDR3, the DNA is TGTGCCAGCAGCTCCGGCGGTTACGAGCAGTACTTC.

The chain recombines TRBV7-6 with TRBJ2-5, with D possibly being TRBD2 (6 bases). The CDR3 covers 15 residues. The germline V and J ends were trimmed by 2 bases and 5 bases, with 15 bases remaining between them. Per germline, CDR1 SGHVS and CDR2 FNYEAQ. DNA for the CDR3: TGTGCCAGCAGCTTAAGGGAATTAAGCGGGGAGACCCAGTACTTC. Translated: CASSLRELSGETQYF.

The genes are TRBV29-1 and TRBJ1-5; a weak D match, TRBD1 (5 bases). CDR1 and CDR2 (germline): SQVTM, ANQGSEA. The CDR3 has 14 amino acids. CDR3: CRKEVGRVYQPQHF. The CDR3 DNA reads TGCAGAAAAGAGGTGGGCAGGGTCTATCAGCCCCAGCATTTT. The full variable domain, in which reference TRBV29-1 and TRBJ1-5 provide the parts outside the CDR3, is SAVISQKPSRDICQRGTSLTIQCQVDSQVTMMFWYRQQPGQSLTLIATANQGSEATYESGFVIDKFPISRPNLTFSTLTVSNMSPEDSSIYLCRKEVGRVYQPQHFGDGTRLSIL.

V is TRBV5-1 and J is TRBJ2-7, with a weak D call TRBD2 (6 bases). The V end lost 1 base, the J end lost 1 base, and 15 bases lay between the germline ends. The CDR3 length is 16 residues. Germline loops: CDR1 SGHRS, CDR2 YFSETQ. The CDR3 coding sequence is TGCGCCAGCAGCTTGTGGGCGGGGAGTGGATCCTACGAGCAGTACTTC. Its translation: CASSLWAGSGSYEQYF.

The rearrangement uses TRBV6-5 and TRBJ1-1; D uncertain. In germline, CDR1 is MNHEY, CDR2 SVGAGI. V was cut by 5 bases and J by 1 base, with 8 bases left in between. This CDR3 spans 13 amino acids. The CDR3 DNA sequence: TGTGCCAGCAGTCCCACACCGAACACTGAAGCTTTCTTT. This codes for CASSPTPNTEAFF.

This clone was recorded only once. This chain connects TRBV4-2 to TRBJ1-2, with D perhaps TRBD1 (6 bases). CDR3 size: 15 residues. Trimming stripped 1 base from V and 0 bases from J, with 9 bases between. Germline CDR1 reads LGHNA; CDR2 reads YNFKEQ. The CDR3: CASSQGQVPNYGYTF. As DNA, the CDR3 is TGTGCCAGCAGCCAAGGACAGGTACCTAACTATGGCTACACCTTC.

The chain recombines TRBV18 with TRBJ2-7; TRBD1 agrees at 9 bases. Germline loops: CDR1 KGHSH, CDR2 LQKENI. The length of the CDR3 is 14 residues. The J segment lost 2 bases and the V segment lost 4 bases, leaving 3 bases of the junction unmatched. CDR3 DNA: TGTGCCAGCTCACTAGGGACAGGGACCTACGAGCAGTACTTC. It codes for CASSLGTGTYEQYF. The full variable domain, rest sourced from reference TRBV18 and TRBJ2-7, is NAGVMQNPRHLVRRRGQEARLRCSPMKGHSHVYWYRQLPEEGLKFMVYLQKENIIDESGMPKERFSAEFPKEGPSILRIQQVVRGDSAAYFCASSLGTGTYEQYFGPGTRLTVT.

The gene calls are TRBV9 and TRBJ1-6; D remains unclear. Trimming took 0 bases from V and 0 from J, leaving 7 bases between them. The CDR3 consists of 16 residues. Germline V CDR1 and CDR2: SGDLS, YYNGEE. This CDR3 is CASSVEQSSYNSPLHF. As DNA, the CDR3 is TGTGCCAGCAGCGTAGAACAGAGCTCCTATAATTCACCCCTCCACTTT.

This clone appeared a few times. The gene calls are TRBV6-2 or TRBV6-3 and TRBJ2-7, with 7 bases fitting TRBD1. Germline V gene data show CDR1 as MNHEY and CDR2 as SVGEGT. This CDR3 spans 15 amino acids. Unmatched junction bases numbered 8, after V lost 5 bases and J lost 1 base. CDR3 coding DNA: TGTGCCAGCAGTCCCCGACAGGGAGTATCCTACGAGCAGTACTTC. It encodes CASSPRQGVSYEQYF.

The rearrangement uses TRBV5-4 and TRBJ1-5, with D unresolved. V lost 2 bases and J lost 3, with 15 bases in between. The CDR3 is 16 residues long. Per the germline V gene, CDR1 is SGHNT and CDR2 is YYREEE (reference sequence). Here the CDR3 reads CASSFLAAANNQPQHF. The CDR3 DNA follows: TGTGCCAGCAGCTTCCTGGCGGCAGCAAACAATCAGCCCCAGCATTTT.